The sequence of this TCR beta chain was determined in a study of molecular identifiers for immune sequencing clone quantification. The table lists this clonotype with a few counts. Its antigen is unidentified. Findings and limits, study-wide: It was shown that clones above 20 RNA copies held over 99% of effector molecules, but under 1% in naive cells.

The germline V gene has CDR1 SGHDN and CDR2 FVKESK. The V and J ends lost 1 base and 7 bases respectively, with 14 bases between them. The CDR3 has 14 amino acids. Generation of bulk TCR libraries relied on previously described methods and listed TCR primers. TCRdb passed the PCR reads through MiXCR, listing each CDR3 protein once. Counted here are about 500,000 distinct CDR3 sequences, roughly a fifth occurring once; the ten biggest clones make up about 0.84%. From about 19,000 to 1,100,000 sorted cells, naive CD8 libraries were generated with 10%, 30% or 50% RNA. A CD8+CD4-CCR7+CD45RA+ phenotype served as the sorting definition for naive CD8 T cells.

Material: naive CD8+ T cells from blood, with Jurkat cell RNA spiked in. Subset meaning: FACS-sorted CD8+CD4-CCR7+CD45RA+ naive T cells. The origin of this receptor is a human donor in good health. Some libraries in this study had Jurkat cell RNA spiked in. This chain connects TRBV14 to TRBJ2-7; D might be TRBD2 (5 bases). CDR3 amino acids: CASSQGGRSWEQYF. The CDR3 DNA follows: TGTGCCAGCAGCCAAGGAGGGCGGTCTTGGGAGCAGTACTTC.